These T cell receptor beta chains were read from a single sample in a study of Ad26.COV2.S vaccination and SARS-CoV-2 variants. Only in-frame clones appear in the TCRdb table, and some are missing; sequencing was by immunoSEQ multiplex PCR. The table includes around 340,000 clones, about 88% detected once. The sample in question was peripheral blood, obtained in a trial of Ad26.COV2.S vaccine versus placebo. These receptors came from a person between 18 and 65 years old who received the Ad26.COV2.S COVID-19 vaccine or a placebo. Each CDR3 is given with its conserved first and last residue. D genes are given only for firm matches. Rows give clone size only sometimes, using once, few, many, or a class for an expanded clone.

d_call clone_size j_call v_call cdr3_aa cdr3_nt
TRBD1 . TRBJ1-6 TRBV25-1 CASSDFPGGNNSPLHF TGTGCCAGCAGTGATTTTCCAGGGGGAAATAATTCACCCCTCCACTTT
TRBD1 once TRBJ1-3 TRBV3-1/TRBV3-2 CASSQEGTGGVSGNTIYF TGTGCCAGCAGCCAAGAGGGGACAGGGGGAGTCTCTGGAAACACCATATATTTT
. few TRBJ1-1 TRBV19 CASSTVLNTEAFF TGTGCCAGTAGTACCGTCTTGAACACTGAAGCTTTCTTT
. . TRBJ1-3 TRBV19 CASSIGETSGNTIYF TGTGCCAGTAGTATAGGGGAAACCTCTGGAAACACCATATATTTT
TRBD1 . TRBJ2-7 TRBV27 CASRPDRGAFYEQYF TGTGCCAGCAGACCGGACAGGGGCGCTTTCTACGAGCAGTACTTC
. . TRBJ2-7 TRBV5-6 CASSLRQGEQYF TGTGCCAGCAGCTTGAGGCAGGGGGAGCAGTACTTC
. . TRBJ2-3 TRBV7-9 CASLPGLGTDTQYF TGTGCCAGCTTGCCGGGACTTGGCACAGATACGCAGTATTTT
TRBD1 . TRBJ2-1 TRBV5-1 CASSLEGAPYNEQFF TGCGCCAGCAGCTTGGAGGGGGCCCCCTACAATGAGCAGTTCTTC
. . TRBJ1-6 TRBV3-1/TRBV3-2 CASSQDTTDCSSPLHF TGTGCCAGCAGCCAAGATACGACTGACTGCAGTTCACCCCTCCACTTT
TRBD1 . TRBJ1-1 TRBV7-9 CASSLQEGANEAFF TGTGCCAGCAGCTTGCAGGAGGGGGCGAACGAAGCTTTCTTT
. . TRBJ2-5 TRBV5-1 CASSEGYGTQYF TGCGCCAGCAGCGAGGGTTATGGGACCCAGTACTTC
. . TRBJ2-7 TRBV6-6 CASSYAGREQYF TGTGCCAGCAGTTACGCAGGGAGAGAGCAGTACTTC
. . TRBJ1-1 TRBV6-5 CASSYSLDEAFF TGTGCCAGCAGTTACTCGCTGGATGAAGCTTTCTTT
TRBD2 . TRBJ2-2 TRBV6-1 CASSERTRYTGELFF TGTGCCAGCAGTGAACGGACTAGGTACACCGGGGAGCTGTTTTTT
TRBD1 . TRBJ1-1 TRBV27 CASRTLTGRTEAFF TGTGCCAGCAGAACGTTGACAGGGAGGACTGAAGCTTTCTTT
TRBD1 . TRBJ1-2 TRBV6-5 CASSILEPTGRGYTF TGTGCCAGCAGCATATTAGAACCGACAGGGCGCGGCTACACCTTC
. . TRBJ1-2 TRBV12-3/TRBV12-4 CASSHGVGYGYTF TGTGCCAGCAGCCATGGTGTTGGCTATGGCTACACCTTC
. few TRBJ2-5 TRBV7-3 CASSRTVQETQYF TGTGCCAGCAGTCGGACTGTCCAAGAGACCCAGTACTTC
. . TRBJ2-1 TRBV27 CATGPWHEQFF TGTGCCACCGGACCGTGGCATGAGCAGTTCTTC
. . TRBJ2-4 TRBV27 CASSLSQIAKNIQYF TGTGCCAGCAGTTTATCCCAGATAGCCAAAAACATTCAGTACTTC
. . TRBJ1-2 TRBV12-3/TRBV12-4 CASSLEQHYGYTF TGTGCCAGCAGTTTAGAACAGCACTATGGCTACACCTTC
TRBD2 . TRBJ2-1 TRBV4-2 CASSQDSASGRLEQFF TGTGCCAGCAGCCAAGATTCGGCTAGCGGGAGGCTTGAGCAGTTCTTC
. . TRBJ1-1 TRBV5-1 CASTRGSPGTEAFF TGCGCCAGCACCCGGGGGTCTCCCGGGACTGAAGCTTTCTTT
TRBD2 . TRBJ2-1 TRBV18 CASTLEGTSPYNEQFF TGTGCCAGCACACTTGAGGGGACTAGCCCCTACAATGAGCAGTTCTTC
. . TRBJ2-7 TRBV12-3/TRBV12-4 CASRPGRTYEQYF TGTGCCAGCCGGCCAGGGAGGACCTACGAGCAGTACTTC
. . TRBJ2-7 TRBV15 CATSRDRGEQYF TGTGCCACCAGCAGAGATCGAGGGGAGCAGTACTTC
. . TRBJ1-1 TRBV19 CASSKGGGDADEAFF TGTGCCAGTAGTAAAGGGGGGGGCGACGCGGATGAAGCTTTCTTT
TRBD2 once TRBJ2-7 TRBV5-6 CASRPLPGLAGYEQYF TGTGCCAGCAGGCCCCTTCCCGGACTAGCGGGCTACGAGCAGTACTTC
. . TRBJ1-2 TRBV7-8 CASSLSREDGYTF TGTGCCAGCAGCTTATCCAGGGAAGACGGCTACACCTTC
TRBD1 . TRBJ2-2 TRBV4-2 CASSHQQGADGELFF TGTGCCAGCAGCCACCAACAGGGGGCGGACGGGGAGCTGTTTTTT
. few TRBJ1-1 TRBV30 CAWSRVDEAFF TGTGCCTGGAGTAGGGTAGATGAAGCTTTCTTT
. . TRBJ1-6 TRBV4-2 CASSQEGTASSYNSPLHF TGTGCCAGCAGCCAAGAAGGGACCGCCAGCTCCTATAATTCACCCCTCCACTTT
. once TRBJ2-7 TRBV9 CASSLDSGSYEQYF TGTGCCAGCAGCCTGGACAGCGGCTCCTACGAGCAGTACTTC
. . TRBJ2-2 TRBV19 CASSISRSSLYTGELFF TGTGCCAGTAGTATATCCCGGTCGAGTCTGTACACCGGGGAGCTGTTTTTT
TRBD1 . TRBJ1-3 TRBV29-1 CSVADRVAGNTIYF TGCAGCGTCGCGGACAGGGTCGCTGGAAACACCATATATTTT
TRBD1 . TRBJ2-7 TRBV5-4 CASSLVTGTAAYEQYF TGTGCCAGCAGCTTGGTGACCGGGACAGCTGCCTACGAGCAGTACTTC
. . TRBJ1-2 TRBV6-6 CASSYSAGHYGYTF TGTGCCAGCAGTTACTCAGCAGGCCACTATGGCTACACCTTC
TRBD1 . TRBJ2-7 TRBV6-5 CASSSTGLVEQYF TGTGCCAGCAGTTCGACAGGGCTAGTCGAGCAGTACTTC
. . TRBJ2-4 TRBV21-1 CASSKGDRLLAKNIQYF TGTGCCAGCAGCAAAGGGGACAGGTTATTAGCCAAAAACATTCAGTACTTC
TRBD2 . TRBJ2-5 TRBV28 CASSLLGTGGYYF TGTGCCAGCAGTTTATTAGGAACGGGAGGTTATTACTTC